Detailed here is one T cell receptor beta chain. The antigen this receptor binds is unknown. The record has no base qualities; no much larger clone is one base away. One collaborating source in Seattle enrolled patients while the patients were actively infected and followed the patients over time throughout the course of disease. The collaborating institutions used their own protocols to collect whole blood in K2EDTA tubes. For TCRbeta analysis, collaborators shipped samples as frozen whole blood, isolated PBMCs, or DNA extracted from either of those sample types. Taken from the germline V gene, the CDR1 and CDR2 loops are SGHTA and FQGNSA. From V the trimming removes 5 bases and from J it removes 4 bases, while the gene matches leave 5 bases of the junction unaccounted for. The CDR3 spans 15 residues, from the cysteine through the phenylalanine. The read is trimmed to its CDR3 DNA, 45 bases read in frame from base 1.

This sample is part of a study of blood T cell repertoires in COVID-19 (dated by TCRdb to 2020 to 2021). For context, the study as a whole: The collaborator samples originated in the United States, Italy and Spain and spanned the acute and convalescent phases of COVID-19. The repertoires were made available in a free public database intended to serve as a resource for research on the immune response to SARS-CoV-2. The samples were drawn from the first 160 participants of the ongoing ImmuneRACE study and from 950 to 1,500 subjects provided by 6 global collaborators. The sample metadata nearly always contained a de-identified subject ID, COVID-19 status, age in years and sex. The dataset comprised deeply sampled blood TCRbeta repertoires from subjects exposed to, actively infected with, or recovered from COVID-19. Where available, HLA class I and class II types were obtained from metadata supplied by the sample provider rather than from assay-based typing. The prospective study material was composed of cDNA or gDNA derived from T cells, B-cell-depleted T cells, or PBMCs. The full study reports these points: The quantity of clinical and demographic metadata differed by source and by participant and was supplied without curation.

The immunoSEQ Assay, a bias-controlled multiplex PCR, was used to amplify TCRbeta CDR3 regions from genomic DNA. The original methods were these. The number of nucleated cells in each sample was estimated from the amplification of reference gene primers within the assay. Sequence reads were collapsed and filtered to measure the absolute abundance of every unique TCRbeta CDR3 rearrangement. Productive Simpson clonality was computed per sample as the square root of Simpson's diversity index over productive rearrangements. TCRdb provides this immuneACCESS table in a form limited to in-frame rearrangements. Some clones are lacking; in checked studies, under half of them reflect an unresolved V gene, and why the rest are absent is not known. V, J and clone size are taken as reported in that table, and D and trimming were inferred from the DNA itself. In this sample the table shows roughly 14,000 clones, about 88% of which occur a single time. In total, the top ten clones hold 30% to 35% of the sample.

The chain links TRBV7-2 with TRBJ2-5; TRBD2 matches 12 bases in the middle. This sequence originates from a woman older than 75 with COVID-19, enrolled during active disease. Specimen: peripheral blood. The DNA sequence follows: TGTGCCAGCAGCGAGACTAGCGGGAGTGGAGAGACCCAGTACTTC. Translation gives CASSETSGSGETQYF.